The 4 T cell receptor beta chains in this list originate from one sample, sequenced in a study of cytomegalovirus exposure and HLA in healthy donors. The assay was immunoSEQ multiplex PCR, and TCRdb's table has in-frame clones only and misses some. The top ten hold more than 0.8% of the sample, which has over 250,000 clones, around 86% seen once. What was sequenced was PBMCs. The source of these receptors is a young woman in good health and CMV-seronegative.

This chain links TRBV11-3 with TRBJ2-5, with TRBD1 matching over 8 bases. The CDR3 is made up of 15 amino acids. Germline trimming cut 1 base from V and 2 bases from J; bases unmatched to any gene: 3. In germline, CDR1 is SGHNT, CDR2 YENEEA. This CDR3 reads CASSLATGGQETQYF. The CDR3 bases are TGTGCCAGCAGCTTAGCCACAGGGGGACAAGAGACCCAGTACTTC. Complete variable domain (other parts from reference TRBV11-3 and TRBJ2-5): EAGVVQSPRYKIIEKKQPVAFWCNPISGHNTLYWYLQNLGQGPELLIRYENEEAVDDSQLPKDRFSAERLKGVDSTLKIQPAELGDSAVYLCASSLATGGQETQYFGPGTRLLVL.

The rearrangement uses TRBV27 and TRBJ2-2; 11 bases are shared with TRBD2. CDR1 is MNHEY, CDR2 SMNVEV, per germline (reference sequence). J gave up 5 bases and V 7 bases, and 9 bases lay outside the gene matches. There are 16 residues in the CDR3. The CDR3 reads CASITSGSLYTGELFF. The CDR3, as DNA: TGTGCCAGCATCACTAGCGGGAGCCTCTATACCGGGGAGCTGTTTTTT.

The chain recombines TRBV30 with TRBJ1-1; D is unclear. This CDR3 is 13 amino acids long. The germline CDR1 and CDR2 sequences are GTSNPN and SVGIG (reference sequence). The CDR3 DNA reads as TGTGCACGGAGGGCCGGGTTGAACACTGAAGCTTTCTTT. Its translation: CARRAGLNTEAFF.

V is TRBV2 and J is TRBJ2-7; TRBD1 matches 7 bases. V lost 6 bases and J lost 2; bases outside the gene matches: 7. This CDR3 contains 14 residues. Germline V gene lookup returns CDR1 SNHLY and CDR2 FYNNEI. CDR3 DNA: TGTGCCAGCAGGGAGGACAGGAGCGCCTACGAGCAGTACTTC. The encoded protein is CASREDRSAYEQYF.